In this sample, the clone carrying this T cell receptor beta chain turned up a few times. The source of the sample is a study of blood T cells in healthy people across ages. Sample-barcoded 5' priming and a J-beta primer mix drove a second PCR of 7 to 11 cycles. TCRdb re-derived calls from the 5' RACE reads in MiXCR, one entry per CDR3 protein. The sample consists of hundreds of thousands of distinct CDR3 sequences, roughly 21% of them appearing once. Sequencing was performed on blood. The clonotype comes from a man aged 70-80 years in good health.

CDR3 DNA sequence: TGTGCCAGCAGCCATGACTTTACGCGGAGAGGCTACGAGCAGTACTTC. As protein: CASSHDFTRRGYEQYF. The chain has TRBV7-2 and TRBJ2-7, with D uncertain. Looked up from germline, CDR1 is SGHTA and CDR2 is FQGNSA. V was shortened by 5 bases and J by 3 bases, with 20 bases between the two germline ends. This CDR3 is 16 amino acids long.